Presented here are 30 T cell receptor beta chains from one specimen sequenced in a study of spatial heterogeneity in lung cancer. The time point is: blood at routine non-recurrence follow-up after resection. In TCRdb, the 5' RACE reads were re-called with MiXCR into one record per CDR3 protein. Of 20,000 to 30,000 distinct CDR3 sequences in the sample, 9.7% were seen once. Sequencing was performed on PBMCs, taken at follow-up. The origin of the receptors is a male donor with early-stage non-small cell lung cancer.

V and J are TRBV5-6 and TRBJ2-7; no firm D call. This CDR3 contains 13 residues. CDR1 and CDR2 (germline): SGHDT, YYEEEE. V lost 6 bases and J 4 bases, leaving 14 bases between the germline ends. The DNA for the CDR3 is TGTGCCAGCACCGGGCCCACCGCTTACGAGCAGTACTTC. Encoded protein: CASTGPTAYEQYF.

The table lists this clonotype with many counts. This chain joins TRBV5-4 and TRBJ2-7; either TRBD1 or TRBD2 may fit D (6 bases each). V was shortened by 4 bases and J by 2 bases, with 16 bases between the two germline ends. The CDR3 totals 15 residues. Germline CDR1 SGHNT, CDR2 YYREEE (reference sequence). Written as DNA, the CDR3 is TGTGCCAGCAGCCTAACGACAGGAGGGGCCTACGAGCAGTACTTC. As protein: CASSLTTGGAYEQYF.

This clonotype was detected only a few times. The genes are TRBV10-2 and TRBJ2-5, with 7 bases identical to TRBD1. CDR1 is WSHSY and CDR2 is SAAADI in the germline V gene. The CDR3 loop spans 12 amino acids. With V trimmed by 6 bases and J by 5 bases, 3 bases remained unmatched. This CDR3 reads CASRTGEETQYF. The CDR3 DNA is TGCGCCAGCAGAACAGGGGAGGAGACCCAGTACTTC.

This clonotype was counted at least ten times. The chain employs TRBV4-1 and TRBJ2-4; 7 positions match TRBD1. The germline gives CDR1 MGHRA, CDR2 YSYEKL. The CDR3 covers 13 residues. V lost 4 bases, J lost 5 bases, and 2 bases stayed unmatched. For the CDR3, the DNA is TGCGCCAGCAGCCGACAGGGACAAAACATTCAGTACTTC. Protein: CASSRQGQNIQYF.

This clonotype occurred many times. This chain links TRBV7-9 with TRBJ1-1; D is unclear. The CDR3 sequence is 13 residues long. The V and J ends lost 1 base and 6 bases respectively, with 9 bases between them. The germline CDR1 and CDR2 sequences are SEHNR and FQNEAQ (reference sequence). The CDR3 loop is CASSLGVGSEAFF. CDR3 coding DNA: TGTGCCAGCAGCTTAGGGGTGGGCTCTGAAGCTTTCTTT.

The table lists this clonotype with a few counts. This sequence joins TRBV10-3 and TRBJ1-2; 8 bases map to TRBD1. CDR1 and CDR2 from the germline V gene are ENHRY and SYGVKD. V lost 6 bases to trimming and J lost 3 bases; unmatched junction nucleotides: 0. The CDR3 covers 12 residues. CDR3 nucleotides: TGTGCCATCAGGGACAGGGACTATGGCTACACCTTC. Translation: CAIRDRDYGYTF.

This clonotype has just a few counts. This chain links TRBV24-1 with TRBJ2-7; TRBD1 agrees at 7 bases. Germline CDR1 is KGHDR and CDR2 is SFDVKD. The junction had 6 bases not matched to a gene; V was cut back by 4 bases and J by 1 base. The CDR3 contains 15 residues. The CDR3 DNA follows: TGTGCCACCAGTGACCCCCGCAGGGGGTCCTACGAGCAGTACTTC. Translation: CATSDPRRGSYEQYF.

V is TRBV7-2 and J is TRBJ1-1; the D is unclear. CDR3 length equals 14 residues. V shed 1 base and J shed 0 bases, with 6 bases lying between them. The germline V gene has CDR1 SGHTA and CDR2 FQGNSA. The DNA for the CDR3 is TGTGCCAGCAGCTTAGACGCGATGAACACTGAAGCTTTCTTT. It yields the protein CASSLDAMNTEAFF.

This clonotype has at least ten counts. The chain has TRBV7-2 and TRBJ1-1; no clear D. Germline lookup yields CDR1 SGHTA and CDR2 FQGNSA. The length of the CDR3 is 13 residues. Trimming stripped 5 bases from V and 0 bases from J, with 7 bases between. The CDR3, as DNA: TGTGCCAGCAGCCCACAGCTGAACACTGAAGCTTTCTTT. Residues: CASSPQLNTEAFF.

The rearrangement uses TRBV2 and TRBJ2-3, with a possible D match to TRBD1 (5 bases). CDR1 and CDR2 (germline): SNHLY, FYNNEI. This CDR3 has 14 residues. V lost 5 bases and J 2 bases, leaving 11 bases between the germline ends. CDR3 in amino acids: CASSPGHLTDTQYF. CDR3 bases: TGTGCCAGCAGTCCAGGACACCTCACAGATACGCAGTATTTT.

The chain has TRBV5-1 and TRBJ2-1, with D perhaps assigned TRBD1 or TRBD2 (6 bases each). V was pared by 0 bases and J by 8 bases, with 12 bases between. Germline V lookup: CDR1 SGHRS, CDR2 YFSETQ. The CDR3 is 14 amino acids. CDR3 residues: CASSLEGGGHEQFF. DNA for the CDR3: TGCGCCAGCAGCTTGGAGGGGGGAGGTCATGAGCAGTTCTTC. The full variable domain, in which reference TRBV5-1 and TRBJ2-1 provide the parts outside the CDR3, is KAGVTQTPRYLIKTRGQQVTLSCSPISGHRSVSWYQQTPGQGLQFLFEYFSETQRNKGNFPGRFSGRQFSNSRSEMNVSTLELGDSALYLCASSLEGGGHEQFFGPGTRLTVL.

This clonotype was counted many times. The rearrangement uses TRBV4-1 and TRBJ1-1; D not certain. Germline CDR1 and CDR2: MGHRA and YSYEKL. Between the trimmed V and J ends, which lost 4 bases and 4 bases, there was a span of 10 bases. The CDR3 has 13 residues. This CDR3 reads CASSRDRSTEAFF. In DNA, the CDR3 is TGCGCCAGCAGCCGTGACCGTTCCACTGAAGCTTTCTTT.

The chain joins TRBV28 to TRBJ2-5; 8 bases are a match to TRBD2. Germline CDR1 MDHEN, CDR2 SYDVKM. V was clipped by 2 bases and J by 4 bases; unmatched bases: 3. The CDR3 extends over 14 amino acids. CDR3 DNA: TGTGCCAGCAGTTTAGCGGGGGGTAGAGAGACCCAGTACTTC. Residues: CASSLAGGRETQYF.

This clonotype has a count of ten or more. This chain links TRBV19 with TRBJ1-5; D unresolved. Germline CDR1 LNHDA, CDR2 SQIVND (reference sequence). V was cut by 1 base and J by 3 bases, with 7 bases left in between. This CDR3 comprises 14 residues. CDR3 nucleotides: TGTGCCAGTAGTATAGGTCAGCCCAATCAGCCCCAGCATTTT. Translation gives CASSIGQPNQPQHF.

The rearrangement uses TRBV7-6 and TRBJ2-1, with 10 bases lining up with TRBD1. Germline assignment: CDR1 SGHVS and CDR2 FNYEAQ. Trimming took 4 bases from V and 8 from J; bases not matched to a gene: 8. This CDR3 region has 15 residues. The CDR3 nucleotides read TGTGCCAGCAGCTCGGACAGGGGGGGATACGATGAGCAGTTCTTC. It translates to CASSSDRGGYDEQFF. The full variable domain, in which reference TRBV7-6 and TRBJ2-1 provide the parts outside the CDR3, is GAGVSQSPRYKVTKRGQDVALRCDPISGHVSLYWYRQALGQGPEFLTYFNYEAQQDKSGLPNDRFSAERPEGSISTLTIQRTEQRDSAMYRCASSSDRGGYDEQFFGPGTRLTVL.

This clonotype was counted ten times or more. CDR3 amino acids: CASSLVVANQETQYF. The CDR3 DNA reads TGCGCCAGCAGCTTGGTGGTAGCGAACCAAGAGACCCAGTACTTC. V and J are TRBV5-1 and TRBJ2-5; D might be TRBD2 (5 bases). The CDR3 runs to 15 residues. Germline V CDR1 and CDR2: SGHRS, YFSETQ. The V end was cut by 0 bases, the J end by 0 bases, with 9 bases between.

The chain employs TRBV5-1 and TRBJ2-1, with D maybe TRBD1 (5 bases). Germline-derived CDR1 and CDR2 are SGHRS and YFSETQ. The germline V and J ends were trimmed by 4 bases and 4 bases, with 18 bases remaining between them. The CDR3 spans 16 residues. For the CDR3, the DNA is TGCGCCAGCAGCCAGGGTGACATGGGCCAATACAATGAGCAGTTCTTC. Protein: CASSQGDMGQYNEQFF.

The chain couples TRBV9 to TRBJ2-3, with D tentatively TRBD1 or TRBD2 (6 bases each). The CDR3 spans 16 residues. Germline V gives CDR1 SGDLS, CDR2 YYNGEE. The ends were cut back, 4 bases at V and 3 bases at J, with 18 bases in the middle. The CDR3 loop reads CASSQTGGASTDTQYF. CDR3 DNA sequence: TGTGCCAGCAGCCAGACAGGAGGGGCAAGTACAGATACGCAGTATTTT.

The chain couples TRBV7-2 to TRBJ1-5; 12 nucleotides line up with TRBD1. Germline V CDR1 and CDR2: SGHTA, FQGNSA. The CDR3 loop spans 16 amino acids. V trimming: 0 bases; J trimming: 7 bases; junction bases outside the gene matches: 4. CDR3 in amino acids: CASSLAGTGGVQPQHF. DNA for the CDR3: TGTGCCAGCAGCTTAGCGGGGACAGGGGGCGTCCAGCCCCAGCATTTT.

This clonotype was picked up a small number of times. The chain couples TRBV7-9 to TRBJ1-6, with D possibly being TRBD1 (5 bases). Germline V lookup: CDR1 SEHNR, CDR2 FQNEAQ (reference sequence). The CDR3 runs 13 residues. Trimming took off 3 bases at V and 7 bases at J, with 7 bases between the two ends. The CDR3 DNA reads TGTGCCAGCAGCTTTCAGGGAAATTCACCCCTCCACTTT. It yields the protein CASSFQGNSPLHF.

This clonotype appeared many times. This rearrangement joins TRBV11-2 to TRBJ1-2; no firm D call. The V end lost 7 bases, the J end lost 1 base, and 13 bases lay between the germline ends. Germline V gene data show CDR1 as SGHAT and CDR2 as FQNNGV. This CDR3 spans 14 amino acids. CDR3 DNA sequence: TGTGCCAGCACCGCAGGACCGCTTAACTATGGCTACACCTTC. It is translated as CASTAGPLNYGYTF.

This clonotype was counted between two and nine times. The chain is built from TRBV9 and TRBJ2-5, with D perhaps TRBD2 (6 bases). The CDR3 length is 14 residues. Germline V CDR1 and CDR2: SGDLS, YYNGEE. Trimming stripped 0 bases from V and 3 bases from J, with 9 bases between. CDR3 in amino acids: CASSVGGTEETQYF. CDR3 in DNA: TGTGCCAGCAGCGTAGGCGGGACGGAAGAGACCCAGTACTTC. Using reference TRBV9 and TRBJ2-5 for the parts outside the CDR3, the full variable domain is DSGVTQTPKHLITATGQRVTLRCSPRSGDLSVYWYQQSLDQGLQFLIQYYNGEERAKGNILERFSAQQFPDLHSELNLSSLELGDSALYFCASSVGGTEETQYFGPGTRLLVL.

At least ten counts were recorded for this clonotype. This chain joins TRBV6-1 and TRBJ1-1; 10 bases are a match to TRBD1. Trimming took 6 bases from V and 4 from J; bases not matched to a gene: 5. CDR3 length: 14 amino acids. The germline gives CDR1 MNHNS, CDR2 SASEGT. CDR3 sequence: CASRRDRGGTEAFF. Here the CDR3 DNA reads TGTGCCAGCAGACGGGACAGGGGAGGCACTGAAGCTTTCTTT.

This clonotype appeared a few times. This chain links TRBV29-1 with TRBJ2-3; D is unresolved. The CDR3 is 13 amino acids. The V and J ends lost 5 bases and 4 bases respectively, with 13 bases between them. Germline V gene data show CDR1 as SQVTM and CDR2 as ANQGSEA. The CDR3 bases are TGCAGCGTTCCCACTCGGGCGGCAGATACGCAGTATTTT. Translated, it gives CSVPTRAADTQYF.

For this clonotype: Being one base from a much bigger clone, this may be a read error. V usage is TRBV2 and J usage is TRBJ1-2; D remains unclear. CDR1 and CDR2 (germline): SNHLY, FYNNEI. This CDR3 region has 13 residues. The CDR3 reads CVSSVGANYGYTF. As DNA, the CDR3 is TGTGTCAGCAGTGTGGGTGCTAACTATGGCTACACCTTC.

This clonotype was counted at least ten times. V gene TRBV25-1 combines with J gene TRBJ1-2; D is uncertain. The CDR3 is 13 residues long. Germline V gene data show CDR1 as MGHDK and CDR2 as SYGVNS. The V gene lost 4 bases and the J gene lost 1 base, with 7 bases spanning the gap. DNA of the CDR3: TGTGCCAGCAGTGGGACCTATAACTATGGCTACACCTTC. Translation: CASSGTYNYGYTF.

The table lists this clonotype with many counts. V is TRBV7-2 and J is TRBJ1-5; D is uncertain. The V gene's germline CDR1 is SGHTA and CDR2 FQGNSA. V lost 2 bases and J lost 8, with 10 bases in between. The CDR3 totals 13 residues. This chain's CDR3 is CASSLSLGEPQHF. CDR3 nucleotides: TGTGCCAGCAGCTTATCCCTTGGTGAGCCCCAGCATTTT.

In its sample, this clonotype was seen many times. V gene TRBV30 combines with J gene TRBJ1-4; D is unresolved. Per germline, CDR1 GTSNPN and CDR2 SVGIG (reference sequence). V lost 0 bases to trimming and J lost 11 bases, with 7 bases between them. The CDR3 totals 11 residues. Here the CDR3 DNA reads TGTGCCTGGAGTGTACCCTCGAAACTGTTTTTT. Residues: CAWSVPSKLFF. The full variable domain, completed using reference TRBV30 and TRBJ1-4, is SQTIHQWPATLVQPVGSPLSLECTVEGTSNPNLYWYRQAAGRGLQLLFYSVGIGQISSEVPQNLSASRPQDRQFILSSKKLLLSDSGFYLCAWSVPSKLFFGSGTQLSVL.

This clonotype has more than one count but fewer than ten. V usage is TRBV5-1 and J usage is TRBJ2-5; no clear D. V gave up 0 bases and J gave up 3 bases, with 9 bases separating them. Germline V CDR1 and CDR2: SGHRS, YFSETQ. CDR3 size: 14 residues. This CDR3 reads CASSLAGSEETQYF. In DNA form, the CDR3 reads TGCGCCAGCAGCTTGGCCGGTTCCGAAGAGACCCAGTACTTC.

The chain is built from TRBV3-1 and TRBJ2-5, with 9 bases lining up with TRBD1. The CDR3 runs 14 residues. Trimming cost V 7 bases and J 2 bases; bases outside gene matches: 5. Germline lookup yields CDR1 LGHDT and CDR2 YNNKEL (reference sequence). CDR3 residues: CASTRTGEQETQYF. CDR3 in DNA: TGTGCCAGCACCCGGACAGGGGAGCAAGAGACCCAGTACTTC.